These 21 T cell receptor beta chains share one sample of origin, sequenced in a study of shared clonotypes between healthy human individuals. CD45RO negativity and positive selection for CCR7 defined naive CD8 cells, a population that excluded terminally differentiated effector memory CD45RA+ cells. Only in-frame clones appear in the TCRdb table, and some are missing; sequencing was by immunoSEQ multiplex PCR. The sample lists about 600,000 clones, roughly 98% seen once, with 0.3% in the top ten. Sequenced: naive CD8+ T cells sorted from blood. The receptors stem from a man aged 25 to 45 in good health.

This chain joins TRBV2 and TRBJ2-7; D gene uncertain. V gave up 7 bases and J gave up 1 base, with 8 bases separating them. The CDR3 contains 12 residues. Per germline, CDR1 SNHLY and CDR2 FYNNEI. Here the CDR3 DNA reads TGTGCCAGCACCCGCAGGTCCTACGAGCAGTACTTC. It yields the protein CASTRRSYEQYF.

J is TRBJ2-2 and V is TRBV5-1; D gene unclear. The CDR3 contains 13 residues. Germline V CDR1 and CDR2: SGHRS, YFSETQ. V lost 3 bases and J lost 7, with 10 bases in between. CDR3 nucleotide sequence: TGCGCCAGCAGCTACACGGTAGTCGGGGAGCTGTTTTTT. Translating gives CASSYTVVGELFF.

The rearrangement joins TRBV4-1 to TRBJ2-3; D unresolved. V dropped 4 bases and J dropped 4 bases, with 9 bases sitting between them. CDR1 and CDR2 (germline): MGHRA, YSYEKL. CDR3 size: 13 residues. CDR3 nucleotides: TGCGCCAGCAGCCTTAGTGCGGCAGATACGCAGTATTTT. Protein sequence: CASSLSAADTQYF.

This chain's CDR3 is CSASRDFHSYEQYF. In DNA, the CDR3 is TGCAGCGCATCGCGGGACTTCCATTCCTACGAGCAGTACTTC. The genes are TRBV29-1 and TRBJ2-7; perhaps TRBD2 as D (6 bases). The CDR3 totals 14 residues. The V gene's germline CDR1 is SQVTM and CDR2 ANQGSEA. Deletions cut 7 bases from V and 1 base from J, with 17 bases between.

The CDR3: CASSDPSGPTGELFF. DNA for the CDR3: TGCGCCAGCAGCGACCCTAGCGGCCCCACCGGGGAGCTGTTTTTT. The chain employs TRBV5-1 and TRBJ2-2; 7 bases match TRBD2. This CDR3 spans 15 amino acids. V dropped 4 bases and J dropped 4; count of bases not matched to a gene: 7. Germline V gene data show CDR1 as SGHRS and CDR2 as YFSETQ.

The chain employs TRBV2 and TRBJ2-5; 11 positions match TRBD2. The germline CDR1 and CDR2 sequences are SNHLY and FYNNEI. This CDR3 comprises 16 residues. Trimming at V came to 3 bases and at J to 4 bases, leaving 7 bases not matched to a gene. This CDR3 is CASSDRVAGGGETQYF. CDR3 nucleotides: TGTGCCAGCAGTGATCGGGTAGCGGGAGGGGGAGAGACCCAGTACTTC. The full variable domain, completed using reference TRBV2 and TRBJ2-5, is EPEVTQTPSHQVTQMGQEVILRCVPISNHLYFYWYRQILGQKVEFLVSFYNNEISEKSEIFDDQFSVERPDGSNFTLKIRSTKLEDSAMYFCASSDRVAGGGETQYFGPGTRLLVL.

The V gene is TRBV7-3, the J gene TRBJ2-7; D may be TRBD2 (6 bases). Deletions cut 5 bases from V and 3 bases from J, with 23 bases between. The CDR3 runs 17 residues. Looked up from germline, CDR1 is SGHTA and CDR2 is FQGTGA. CDR3 amino acids: CASSPEPPGLLRYEQYF. The CDR3, as DNA: TGTGCCAGCAGCCCTGAACCTCCGGGACTCCTTCGCTACGAGCAGTACTTC.

The gene calls are TRBV5-6 and TRBJ2-7; either TRBD1 or TRBD2 may supply D (7 bases each). Between the trimmed V and J ends, which lost 4 bases and 1 base, there was a span of 15 bases. CDR1 and CDR2 from the germline V gene are SGHDT and YYEEEE. This CDR3 is 15 amino acids long. CDR3 in DNA: TGTGCCAGCAGCCCAGCGGGACAGCTGTCCTACGAGCAGTACTTC. Encoded protein: CASSPAGQLSYEQYF.

This chain connects TRBV29-1 to TRBJ2-1; D is tentatively TRBD1 or TRBD2 (5 bases each). The germline V and J ends were trimmed by 4 bases and 0 bases, with 13 bases remaining between them. Looked up from germline, CDR1 is SQVTM and CDR2 is ANQGSEA. The CDR3 consists of 15 residues. The CDR3 loop reads CSVAGAGSSYNEQFF. CDR3 DNA: TGCAGCGTTGCTGGGGCAGGGAGCTCCTACAATGAGCAGTTCTTC.

This sequence joins TRBV30 and TRBJ2-3; D perhaps matches TRBD1 (5 bases). This CDR3 contains 13 residues. Germline V gene sequence: CDR1 GTSNPN, CDR2 SVGIG (reference sequence). The V end was cut by 5 bases, the J end by 2 bases, with 11 bases between. CDR3 DNA sequence: TGTGCCTGGCTGGGCGGACACACAGATACGCAGTATTTT. It specifies CAWLGGHTDTQYF.

This clone was seen a few times. Other nucleotide sequences from this sample produce the same CDR3. The rearrangement links TRBV29-1 to TRBJ2-7; TRBD1 is a possible D gene (6 bases). From germline, CDR1 is SQVTM and CDR2 ANQGSEA. The CDR3 extends over 12 amino acids. V gave up 6 bases and J gave up 0 bases, with 9 bases separating them. CDR3 DNA sequence: TGCAGCGTATGGACAGTCTCCTACGAGCAGTACTTC. It codes for CSVWTVSYEQYF.

The V and J genes are TRBV7-8 and TRBJ2-7, with 8 bases matching TRBD1. The V gene end was trimmed by 0 bases and the J gene end by 6 bases; junction bases not matched to a gene: 1. The CDR3 runs 13 residues. Germline lookup yields CDR1 SGHVS and CDR2 FQNEAQ. CDR3 nucleotides: TGTGCCAGCAGCTTAGCCGGGACAGGCGAGCAGTACTTC. It translates to CASSLAGTGEQYF.

The chain employs TRBV15 and TRBJ2-2; 9 bases map to TRBD1. V shed 3 bases and J 6 bases; nucleotides not matched to a gene: 5. Germline V CDR1 and CDR2: LNHNV, YYDKDF (reference sequence). This CDR3 has 15 residues. The DNA for the CDR3 is TGTGCCACCAGCAGGGGACAGGGAATAGCCGGGGAGCTGTTTTTT. Translating gives CATSRGQGIAGELFF.

V gene TRBV11-2 combines with J gene TRBJ2-7; possible D gene TRBD2, 6 bases. Deletions cut 1 base from V and 2 bases from J, with 18 bases between. Germline lookup yields CDR1 SGHAT and CDR2 FQNNGV. The CDR3 runs 17 residues. The CDR3 protein is CASSLGPGLSRTYEQYF. The DNA of the CDR3 is TGTGCCAGCAGCTTAGGCCCGGGACTTTCGCGTACCTACGAGCAGTACTTC.

The rearrangement links TRBV7-9 to TRBJ1-2, with 8 bases that match TRBD1. J was trimmed by 8 bases and V by 3 bases; bases with no gene match: 5. This CDR3 contains 13 residues. In germline, CDR1 is SEHNR, CDR2 FQNEAQ (reference sequence). CDR3 region: CASSFAGGYGYTF. As DNA, the CDR3 is TGTGCCAGCAGCTTTGCAGGGGGCTACGGCTACACCTTC.

The chain carries TRBV7-9 and TRBJ2-3; D assignment may be TRBD1 or TRBD2 (5 bases each). Germline CDR1 reads SEHNR; CDR2 reads FQNEAQ (reference sequence). The CDR3 contains 15 residues. V lost 3 bases and J lost 1, with 11 bases in between. The CDR3 loop is CASSLRGSGTDTQYF. The CDR3 coding sequence is TGTGCCAGCAGCTTGAGGGGATCGGGCACAGATACGCAGTATTTT.

The chain couples TRBV28 to TRBJ1-2; D is possibly TRBD1 (6 bases). The CDR3 has 15 residues. Looked up from germline, CDR1 is MDHEN and CDR2 is SYDVKM. V lost 7 bases to trimming and J lost 1 base, with 16 bases between them. The CDR3 spells CASTHLGQFNYGYTF. The CDR3 nucleotides are TGTGCCAGCACCCATCTGGGACAATTTAACTATGGCTACACCTTC.

The chain joins TRBV7-2 to TRBJ2-7, with TRBD2 matching 8 bases. Trimming cost V 2 bases and J 3 bases; bases outside gene matches: 6. This CDR3 is 15 amino acids long. Germline assignment: CDR1 SGHTA and CDR2 FQGNSA. CDR3 DNA sequence: TGTGCCAGCAGCTTAATAGCGGGAAGTGTCTACGAGCAGTACTTC. Translated, it gives CASSLIAGSVYEQYF.

The chain joins TRBV5-5 to TRBJ1-5; 12 bases map to TRBD1. Germline-derived CDR1 and CDR2 are SGHKS and YYEKEE (reference sequence). The CDR3 runs to 17 residues. Unmatched junction bases numbered 9, after V lost 1 base and J lost 7 bases. The CDR3: CASSLTGTGGARQPQHF. For the CDR3, the DNA is TGTGCCAGCAGCTTGACCGGGACAGGGGGCGCCCGGCAGCCCCAGCATTTT.

This chain uses TRBV29-1 with TRBJ2-1; 10 bases map to TRBD2. The CDR3 spans 13 residues. V gave up 7 bases and J gave up 6 bases; unmatched junction bases: 6. Germline V gives CDR1 SQVTM, CDR2 ANQGSEA. CDR3 region: CSAGLANLNEQFF. The CDR3 nucleotides read TGCAGCGCGGGACTAGCGAACCTCAATGAGCAGTTCTTC.

The count of this clone is one. This chain uses TRBV28 with TRBJ1-5; D perhaps matches TRBD1 (5 bases). The germline V gene has CDR1 MDHEN and CDR2 SYDVKM. This CDR3 has 14 residues. V lost 2 bases and J lost 7, with 12 bases in between. The CDR3 loop reads CASSLSTGLQPQHF. The CDR3 DNA reads as TGTGCCAGCAGTTTAAGTACAGGCCTCCAGCCCCAGCATTTT.